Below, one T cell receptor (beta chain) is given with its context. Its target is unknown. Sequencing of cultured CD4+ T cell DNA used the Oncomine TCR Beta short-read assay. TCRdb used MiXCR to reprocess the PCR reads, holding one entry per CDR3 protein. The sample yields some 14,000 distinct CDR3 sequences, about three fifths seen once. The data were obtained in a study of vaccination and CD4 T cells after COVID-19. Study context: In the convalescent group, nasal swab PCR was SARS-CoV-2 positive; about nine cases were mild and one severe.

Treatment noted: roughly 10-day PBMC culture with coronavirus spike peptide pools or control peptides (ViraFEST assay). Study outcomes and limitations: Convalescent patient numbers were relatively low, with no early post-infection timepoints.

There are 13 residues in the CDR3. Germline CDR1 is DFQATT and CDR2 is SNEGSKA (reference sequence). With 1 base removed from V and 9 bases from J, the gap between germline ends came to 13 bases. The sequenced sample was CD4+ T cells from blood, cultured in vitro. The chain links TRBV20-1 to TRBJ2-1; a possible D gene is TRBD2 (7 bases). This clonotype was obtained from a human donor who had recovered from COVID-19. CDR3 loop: CSARVGGEPEQFF. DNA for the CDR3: TGCAGTGCTAGAGTAGGGGGGGAGCCTGAGCAGTTCTTC.